This is a list of T cell receptor beta chains from one sample in a study of T-cell memory formation after mild COVID-19. TCRdb ran MiXCR on the 5' RACE reads and lists one entry per CDR3 protein. Here the sample spans hundreds of thousands of distinct CDR3 sequences, roughly a fifth being singletons. Specimen: PBMCs or a T cell subset sorted from them (not recorded which). These receptors all come from a man aged 18 to 35 who had mild COVID-19 (a few samples of this study predate the infection). Cell type and time point are not known. CDR3s leave out the opening cysteine and the closing phenylalanine or tryptophan.

TRBJ2-2 TRBV12-3/TRBV12-4 ASSFQRGPGELF
TRBJ2-3 TRBV7-2 ASSRGTPSTDTQY
TRBJ1-1 TRBV9 ASSATPQGMNTEAF
TRBJ2-3 TRBV4-1 ASSHIGASTDTQY
TRBJ2-3 TRBV7-9 ASSLGTHPDTQY
TRBJ2-3 TRBV21-1 ASSKAGDTQY
TRBJ1-1 TRBV12-3/TRBV12-4 ASSRTGPLNTEAF
TRBJ2-3 TRBV5-1 ASSFGPDTQY
TRBJ1-3 TRBV15 ATSRDQTRGNTIY
TRBJ1-1 TRBV7-9 ASSLAEGTEAF
TRBJ2-3 TRBV5-6 ASSYGAGSTDTQY
TRBJ2-5 TRBV5-1 ASSLAESLGPRTQY
TRBJ2-7 TRBV6-4 ASSEEAGRSYEQY
TRBJ1-5 TRBV7-2 ASSTTGVYSNQPQH
TRBJ2-4 TRBV29-1 SVRTSGGALNIQY
TRBJ1-1 TRBV7-9 ASSSAGNTEAF
TRBJ2-1 TRBV12-5 ASGLRIGQGENEQF
TRBJ1-2 TRBV4-1 ASSRDPGNYGYT
TRBJ2-3 TRBV7-3 ASSLQGSISTDTQY
TRBJ1-6 TRBV5-1 ASSLGQGDSPLH
TRBJ2-1 TRBV12-3/TRBV12-4 ASAWRGVDEQF
TRBJ2-5 TRBV23-1 AVVLVGRGQETQY
TRBJ2-5 TRBV7-3 ASSPGGPETQY
TRBJ1-2 TRBV7-2 ASSHSNYGYT
TRBJ2-1 TRBV5-5 ASSTRTGTYNEQF
TRBJ2-1 TRBV20-1 SARIAVISSYNEQF
TRBJ2-3 TRBV29-1 SVEDRSRIGQY
TRBJ1-1 TRBV6-5 ASSYSRGGTEAF
TRBJ1-2 TRBV4-3 ASSQSTGGGYGYT
TRBJ2-5 TRBV7-2 ASSLWPETQY
TRBJ1-1 TRBV6-1 ASSGTDPEAF
TRBJ2-3 TRBV5-1 ASSLAHATSTDTQY
TRBJ2-3 TRBV7-2 ASSVGLARTDTQY
TRBJ2-5 TRBV2 ASSEGSLQETQY
TRBJ2-5 TRBV29-1 SVGTQETQY
TRBJ1-4 TRBV7-2 ASSLARGRVAEKLF
TRBJ2-1 TRBV14 ASSQTLAGGQRNEQF
TRBJ2-1 TRBV12-3/TRBV12-4 ASRNGQGKNWQF
TRBJ1-2 TRBV20-1 SARGRDDNINYGYT
TRBJ2-3 TRBV7-9 ASSSRGTYGTDTQY
TRBJ2-5 TRBV4-1 ASRHSPGTSRETQY
TRBJ2-1 TRBV25-1 ASSDVGLAGNEQF
TRBJ1-1 TRBV7-9 ASRLAGSEAF
TRBJ1-3 TRBV6-5 ASSPRETGNTIY
TRBJ2-1 TRBV12-3/TRBV12-4 ASSDYGTNHEQF
TRBJ2-2 TRBV11-2 ASSSGLAGEVGELF
TRBJ2-3 TRBV29-1 SVEDGGPKY
TRBJ1-2 TRBV6-6 ASRGVIADGYT
TRBJ1-6 TRBV4-3 ASSQEWGNSPLH
TRBJ1-5 TRBV28 ASSRGTVNQPQH
TRBJ2-1 TRBV29-1 SVGSRSGSYNEQF
TRBJ1-2 TRBV19 ASSQGESYGYT
TRBJ2-1 TRBV4-3 ASSRYVGEQF
TRBJ1-1 TRBV29-1 SVPLDTEAF
TRBJ2-3 TRBV4-3 ASSQDSRGDTQY
TRBJ1-5 TRBV20-1 SAKPAGGRLAQH
TRBJ1-5 TRBV5-1 ASSLESTNQPQH
TRBJ1-2 TRBV30 ASTGVLPYGYT
TRBJ2-1 TRBV5-1 ASSPGQPWYSMDEQF
TRBJ2-1 TRBV2 ASRPGTSGGSSRF